This record looks at one T cell receptor beta chain sequence and its context. This specimen belongs to a study of cytomegalovirus exposure and HLA in healthy donors. Repertoires were generated with immunoSEQ multiplex PCR, while TCRdb's copy carries only in-frame clones and drops some. The sample consists of tens of thousands of clones, roughly 94% of them appearing once. V lost 3 bases, J lost 7 bases, and 11 bases stayed unmatched. From germline, CDR1 is LGHNA and CDR2 YSLEER. CDR3 size: 18 residues. V gene TRBV4-3 combines with J gene TRBJ2-2, with 13 positions matching TRBD2. The source material was PBMCs. The receptor's source is a man younger than 35 in good health and CMV-seropositive. CDR3 region: CASSHHGTSGTYVGELFF. CDR3 nucleotides: TGCGCCAGCAGCCACCACGGGACTAGCGGGACATACGTCGGGGAGCTGTTTTTT.